Following are 5 T cell receptor beta chains from one sample sequenced in a study of neurological immune-mediated disorders. MiXCR was run by TCRdb on the 5' RACE reads, yielding one entry per CDR3 protein. The sample carries 110,000 or so distinct CDR3 sequences, 3.2% recorded once. Material: PBMCs. These receptors were obtained from a woman aged 30 to 39 with multiple sclerosis.

The chain has TRBV11-2 and TRBJ2-1; 11 positions agree with TRBD1. The ends lost 3 bases at V and 5 bases at J; junction bases unmatched: 9. CDR1 and CDR2 (germline): SGHAT, FQNNGV. CDR3 length equals 17 residues. DNA for the CDR3: TGTGCCAGCAGCTTCAGTGTCGGGACAGGGGGTAACAATGAGCAGTTCTTC. Protein product: CASSFSVGTGGNNEQFF.

This clonotype showed up many times. This chain uses TRBV12-3 or TRBV12-4 with TRBJ2-1; TRBD1 matches at 8 bases. The CDR3 loop spans 13 amino acids. After removal of 6 bases from V and 6 bases from J, the junction contained 4 bases not matched to a gene. CDR3 loop: CASSPTGGNEQFF. The CDR3 DNA reads TGTGCCAGCAGCCCCACAGGGGGCAATGAGCAGTTCTTC.

There are many counts of this clonotype. The J gene is TRBJ1-2, the V gene TRBV5-5; D is perhaps TRBD1 (5 bases). The CDR3 sequence is 15 residues long. V was shortened by 4 bases and J by 3 bases, with 16 bases between the two germline ends. The V gene's germline CDR1 is SGHKS and CDR2 YYEKEE (reference sequence). CDR3 protein: CASSLSPTAHYGYTF. In DNA form, the CDR3 reads TGTGCCAGCAGCCTATCGCCGACAGCACACTATGGCTACACCTTC.

This clonotype appeared many times. The V call is TRBV5-1, the J call TRBJ2-7; 10 positions match TRBD1. The CDR3 contains 16 residues. Per the germline V gene, CDR1 is SGHRS and CDR2 is YFSETQ. With V trimmed by 4 bases and J by 0 bases, 7 bases remained unmatched. The CDR3 loop reads CASSITGTGDSYEQYF. In DNA form, the CDR3 reads TGCGCCAGCAGCATAACCGGGACAGGGGACTCCTACGAGCAGTACTTC.

This clonotype has at least ten counts. This chain uses TRBV5-5 with TRBJ2-7; 9 bases align to TRBD1. Germline V gene data show CDR1 as SGHKS and CDR2 as YYEKEE (reference sequence). V trimming: 6 bases; J trimming: 5 bases; junction bases outside the gene matches: 12. CDR3 length: 15 residues. The CDR3 DNA reads as TGTGCCAGCACCCTAACAGGGGGCGAGTACCACGAGCAGTACTTC. Amino acid sequence: CASTLTGGEYHEQYF.